A single sample gave rise to the 26 T cell receptor beta chains below, sequenced in a study of cytotoxic CD8 clonotypes in ibrutinib-treated CLL. Method: immunoSEQ multiplex PCR; TCRdb's copy keeps in-frame clones and lacks some. The table shows 250,000 to 350,000 clones, with 60% to 80% occurring only once. The source was PBMCs, collected at disease progression, from a patient treated with ibrutinib. The source of these receptors is a human donor with chronic lymphocytic leukemia.

The genes are TRBV5-1 and TRBJ2-3, with D possibly being TRBD1 (6 bases). The CDR3 runs to 17 residues. V lost 4 bases, J lost 3 bases, and 21 bases lay in between. Looked up from germline, CDR1 is SGHRS and CDR2 is YFSETQ. CDR3 residues: CASSRVPSGDRTDTQYF. The DNA for the CDR3 is TGCGCCAGCAGCCGGGTGCCCTCAGGGGATCGTACAGATACGCAGTATTTT.

The V gene is TRBV27, the J gene TRBJ2-7; 8 nucleotides line up with TRBD2. This CDR3 has 13 amino acids. Germline V gene lookup returns CDR1 MNHEY and CDR2 SMNVEV (reference sequence). The V and J ends lost 7 bases and 2 bases, in that order; junction bases with no gene match: 4. CDR3 residues: CASKLAATYEQYF. DNA for the CDR3: TGTGCCAGCAAACTAGCGGCCACCTACGAGCAGTACTTC.

This clone has a handful of counts. The chain uses TRBV6-4 and TRBJ2-1, with a weak D call TRBD2 (6 bases). CDR3 length equals 14 residues. Germline V gene data show CDR1 as MRHNA and CDR2 as SNTAGT. The V end was cut by 3 bases, the J end by 8 bases, with 14 bases between. The CDR3: CASSDLDRRDEQFF. CDR3 sequence (DNA): TGTGCCAGCAGTGATCTAGACCGGAGGGATGAGCAGTTCTTC.

The CDR3 DNA is TGTGCCAGCGGACAACAGGGGTTACCTGGAAACACCATATATTTT. Amino acids: CASGQQGLPGNTIYF. The chain has TRBV7-8 and TRBJ1-3, with 7 nucleotides matching TRBD1. The CDR3 length is 15 residues. The germline gives CDR1 SGHVS, CDR2 FQNEAQ. The V gene end was trimmed by 8 bases and the J gene end by 2 bases; junction bases not matched to a gene: 9.

The chain couples TRBV14 to TRBJ2-5; 7 nucleotides line up with TRBD1. Unmatched junction bases numbered 5, after V lost 5 bases and J lost 5 bases. This CDR3 region has 13 residues. CDR1 is SGHDN, CDR2 FVKESK, per germline. The CDR3 spells CASSKQGFETQYF. DNA for the CDR3: TGTGCCAGCAGCAAACAGGGGTTTGAGACCCAGTACTTC. The whole variable domain, filled in from reference TRBV14 and TRBJ2-5, reads EAGVTQFPSHSVIEKGQTVTLRCDPISGHDNLYWYRRVMGKEIKFLLHFVKESKQDESGMPNNRFLAERTGGTYSTLKVQPAELEDSGVYFCASSKQGFETQYFGPGTRLLVL.

V gene TRBV11-3 combines with J gene TRBJ2-5, with 7 positions matching TRBD1. The V and J ends lost 4 bases and 9 bases, in that order; junction bases with no gene match: 11. From germline, CDR1 is SGHNT and CDR2 YENEEA. The CDR3 loop spans 14 amino acids. The CDR3 DNA sequence: TGTGCCAGCAGCTCAAGCCACAGGGGATCGTCCCAGTACTTC. Protein product: CASSSSHRGSSQYF.

CDR3 loop: CASTGQINIQYF. The CDR3 DNA reads TGTGCCAGCACCGGACAGATAAACATTCAGTACTTC. The chain carries TRBV28 and TRBJ2-4; tentatively, D is TRBD1 (6 bases). CDR3 length: 12 amino acids. Trimming took off 7 bases at V and 6 bases at J, with 10 bases between the two ends. CDR1 and CDR2 (germline): MDHEN, SYDVKM.

The rearrangement uses TRBV27 and TRBJ2-5; 8 bases map to TRBD1. Trimming took 5 bases from V and 1 from J; bases not matched to a gene: 9. This CDR3 region has 16 residues. The germline CDR1 and CDR2 sequences are MNHEY and SMNVEV (reference sequence). CDR3 region: CASSARDRTFQETQYF. The DNA for the CDR3 is TGTGCCAGCAGTGCGCGGGACAGGACCTTCCAAGAGACCCAGTACTTC.

This clone was observed once. V is TRBV4-1 and J is TRBJ2-7; D gene uncertain. CDR3 size: 12 residues. The V gene's germline CDR1 is MGHRA and CDR2 YSYEKL. The V end was cut by 1 base, the J end by 4 bases, with 5 bases between. For the CDR3, the DNA is TGCGCCAGCAGCCAAGCCGGGTACGAGCAGTACTTC. It encodes CASSQAGYEQYF.

The genes are TRBV7-6 and TRBJ1-2; a possible D gene is TRBD1 (5 bases). The CDR3 sequence is 13 residues long. Germline V CDR1 and CDR2: SGHVS, FNYEAQ. Deletions cut 6 bases from V and 0 bases from J, with 8 bases between. CDR3 coding DNA: TGTGCCAGCAGTTCGACAGCTAACTATGGCTACACCTTC. This sequence encodes CASSSTANYGYTF.

The chain joins TRBV7-6 to TRBJ2-7; 7 bases align to TRBD2. CDR3 size: 12 residues. J lost 5 bases, V lost 5 bases, and 3 bases had no gene match. In germline, CDR1 is SGHVS, CDR2 FNYEAQ. The CDR3, as DNA: TGTGCCAGCAGCCCCCGGGAGGACGAGCAGTACTTC. Protein sequence: CASSPREDEQYF. The entire variable domain, with the rest obtained from reference TRBV7-6 and TRBJ2-7, is as follows: GAGVSQSPRYKVTKRGQDVALRCDPISGHVSLYWYRQALGQGPEFLTYFNYEAQQDKSGLPNDRFSAERPEGSISTLTIQRTEQRDSAMYRCASSPREDEQYFGPGTRLTVT.

This chain uses TRBV6-5 with TRBJ2-3; D may be TRBD1 (6 bases). The CDR3 is 14 amino acids. Trimming cost V 5 bases and J 4 bases, with 13 bases left between them. From germline, CDR1 is MNHEY and CDR2 SVGAGI. The CDR3 here is CASSTTGSADTQYF. CDR3 bases: TGTGCCAGCAGTACCACAGGGTCAGCAGATACGCAGTATTTT.

The gene calls are TRBV2 and TRBJ2-5, with a tentative D call TRBD2 (5 bases). The CDR3 length is 13 residues. The germline V gene has CDR1 SNHLY and CDR2 FYNNEI. V was trimmed by 4 bases and J by 5 bases, leaving 11 bases between them. The CDR3 protein is CASSGEWVETQYF. As DNA, the CDR3 is TGTGCCAGCAGTGGGGAGTGGGTGGAGACCCAGTACTTC.

In its sample, this clone was seen once. The DNA for the CDR3 is TGTGCCAGCAGTCATCCGGGACAGGGACCCTACGAGCAGTACTTC. This codes for CASSHPGQGPYEQYF. The V call is TRBV2, the J call TRBJ2-7; TRBD1 aligns across 9 bases. Germline V CDR1 and CDR2: SNHLY, FYNNEI. V shed 5 bases and J 2 bases; nucleotides not matched to a gene: 7. The CDR3 extends over 15 amino acids.

In the case of this clone: The same CDR3 also results from other DNA sequences found in this sample. The V and J genes are TRBV5-1 and TRBJ2-7; D remains unclear. Trimming took off 0 bases at V and 1 base at J, with 5 bases between the two ends. Germline CDR1 and CDR2: SGHRS and YFSETQ. The CDR3 has 13 amino acids. In nucleotides, the CDR3 is TGCGCCAGCAGCTTGGCCTCTTCCTACGAGCAGTACTTC. Residues: CASSLASSYEQYF.

The chain employs TRBV6-1 and TRBJ2-7; D possibly corresponds to TRBD1 (5 bases). V was shortened by 2 bases and J by 9 bases, with 17 bases between the two germline ends. From germline, CDR1 is MNHNS and CDR2 SASEGT. The CDR3 extends over 14 amino acids. CDR3 protein: CASSELGDFGSQYF. DNA of the CDR3: TGTGCCAGCAGTGAACTAGGGGATTTTGGGTCGCAGTACTTC.

The chain is built from TRBV7-3 and TRBJ2-1, with D possibly matching TRBD1 (6 bases). Trimming took 5 bases from V and 6 from J, leaving 11 bases between them. The CDR3 consists of 13 residues. Germline CDR1 SGHTA, CDR2 FQGTGA. The CDR3 sequence is CASSPPGVNEQFF. In DNA, the CDR3 is TGTGCCAGCAGCCCCCCAGGGGTCAATGAGCAGTTCTTC.

This clone was found once. The genes are TRBV5-1 and TRBJ2-7; TRBD2 aligns across 11 bases. Germline V lookup: CDR1 SGHRS, CDR2 YFSETQ. V shed 2 bases, J shed 5 bases, and the junction held 15 bases outside the gene matches. The length of the CDR3 is 18 residues. The CDR3 nucleotides read TGCGCCAGCAGCTTCCAACTAGCGGGAGCGATTGGGGCCAACGAGCAGTACTTC. This gives the protein CASSFQLAGAIGANEQYF. The full variable domain, rest sourced from reference TRBV5-1 and TRBJ2-7, is KAGVTQTPRYLIKTRGQQVTLSCSPISGHRSVSWYQQTPGQGLQFLFEYFSETQRNKGNFPGRFSGRQFSNSRSEMNVSTLELGDSALYLCASSFQLAGAIGANEQYFGPGTRLTVT.

The DNA for the CDR3 is TGTGCCAGCAGCCACGGGACTGGAAACACCATATATTTT. Translation: CASSHGTGNTIYF. The chain employs TRBV7-6 and TRBJ1-3; D not resolved. The CDR3 has 13 amino acids. V lost 5 bases to trimming and J lost 2 bases, with 7 bases between them. Germline CDR1 and CDR2: SGHVS and FNYEAQ.

The chain employs TRBV13 and TRBJ2-1; TRBD2 agrees at 9 bases. The CDR3 has 15 residues. CDR1 is PRHDT, CDR2 FYEKMQ, per germline (reference sequence). J lost 9 bases, V lost 4 bases, and 10 bases had no gene match. The CDR3 coding sequence is TGTGCCAGCAGCTCCCTAGCGGGAAATAGAGTTGAGCAGTTCTTC. Amino acid sequence: CASSSLAGNRVEQFF.

The chain has TRBV7-2 and TRBJ2-5, with TRBD2 matching 9 bases. Germline CDR1 and CDR2: SGHTA and FQGNSA. The junction had 8 bases not matched to a gene; V was cut back by 4 bases and J by 11 bases. This CDR3 has 13 amino acids. CDR3 region: CASSSGLAREQYF. The DNA for the CDR3 is TGTGCCAGCAGCTCAGGACTAGCGCGGGAGCAGTACTTC.

The V call is TRBV6-5, the J call TRBJ2-7, with TRBD2 matching 8 bases. Germline CDR1 is MNHEY and CDR2 is SVGAGI. V trimming: 6 bases; J trimming: 0 bases; junction bases outside the gene matches: 7. The CDR3 is made up of 15 amino acids. CDR3 coding DNA: TGTGCCAGCAGCTCACGGGGGACTAGCTCCTACGAGCAGTACTTC. It translates to CASSSRGTSSYEQYF.

This chain uses TRBV15 with TRBJ1-4; D is possibly TRBD1 (5 bases). Germline V gives CDR1 LNHNV, CDR2 YYDKDF (reference sequence). This CDR3 region has 13 residues. Trimming removed 0 bases from V and 8 bases from J, with 7 bases in between. The CDR3 protein is CATSRERGEKLFF. The CDR3 DNA follows: TGTGCCACCAGCAGAGAACGGGGGGAAAAACTGTTTTTT.

This clone was seen a handful of times. The chain recombines TRBV27 with TRBJ2-7; a possible D gene is TRBD1 (5 bases). The germline V gene encodes CDR1 MNHEY and CDR2 SMNVEV (reference sequence). The CDR3 runs to 15 residues. Trimming left V 6 bases short and J 4 bases short, with 19 bases between. The CDR3 sequence: CASRSNGAVDYEQYF. The CDR3 coding sequence is TGTGCCAGCAGATCGAATGGGGCTGTAGATTACGAGCAGTACTTC.

The chain links TRBV10-1 to TRBJ2-1; D is undetermined. This CDR3 has 13 residues. Trimming cost V 3 bases and J 0 bases, with 3 bases left between them. Germline CDR1 reads WNHNN; CDR2 reads SYGVQD (reference sequence). This CDR3 is CASSDDSYNEQFF. In DNA form, the CDR3 reads TGCGCCAGCAGTGACGACTCCTACAATGAGCAGTTCTTC.

This clone showed up just once. The V and J genes are TRBV13 and TRBJ2-7, with 11 nucleotides matching TRBD1. CDR1 is PRHDT and CDR2 is FYEKMQ in the germline V gene (reference sequence). CDR3 length equals 14 residues. Germline trimming cut 6 bases from V and 6 bases from J; bases unmatched to any gene: 7. The CDR3: CASRRTGGDSEQYF. As DNA, the CDR3 is TGTGCCAGCAGACGGACAGGGGGCGACTCCGAGCAGTACTTC.